This T cell receptor (beta chain) was found in a study of spatial heterogeneity in lung cancer. The overall study: Within tumor regions, the number of TCR transcripts tracked closely with a T cell module score obtained from matched bulk RNA-seq.

As regards this clonotype: Its antigen is not identified. This may come from a read error, since a much larger clone is one base off.

Time point noted: sample taken at primary tumor resection. No cell sorting; template was whole RNA from tumor, lung tissue or PBMC. TCRdb independently ran MiXCR on the 5' RACE reads; one entry per CDR3 protein. This sample carries around 95,000 distinct CDR3 sequences, 3.5% to 5% of them seen once, and the ten largest clones take around 21%. Findings and caveats of the study: Mutation tallies in tumors tracked expanded intratumoral alpha and beta TCR counts. Tumor T-cell coverage was an estimated 7% or so for alpha and approximately 12% for beta chains.

The starting material was lung tumor tissue, obtained at surgery. The TCR sequence derives from a male donor with early-stage non-small cell lung cancer.

Written as DNA, the CDR3 is TGTGCCAGCAGCTCTTTGACAGGGATGGACACTGAAGCTTTCTTT. Translated: CASSSLTGMDTEAFF. The gene calls are TRBV9 and TRBJ1-1; 7 nucleotides line up with TRBD1. CDR1 and CDR2 from the germline V gene are SGDLS and YYNGEE. V gave up 4 bases and J gave up 3 bases; unmatched junction bases: 9. The CDR3 is made up of 15 amino acids.